The next 22 T cell receptor beta chains were all read from a single sample in a study of T cell repertoires in cytomegalovirus infection. One entry per CDR3 protein results from TCRdb running MiXCR on the reads. The table has more than 650,000 distinct CDR3 sequences, approximately 40% seen once. The specimen sequenced was PBMCs. The receptors shown here come from a human donor in good health (CMV status not recorded). Some clones in this sample may be carry-over from other donors' samples.

The chain joins TRBV9 to TRBJ2-3; possible D gene TRBD2, 6 bases. This CDR3 contains 15 residues. CDR1 and CDR2 (germline): SGDLS, YYNGEE. With 0 bases removed from V and 0 bases from J, the gap between germline ends came to 8 bases. The CDR3 here is CASSVGSGSTDTQYF. The DNA for the CDR3 is TGTGCCAGCAGCGTAGGTAGCGGTAGCACAGATACGCAGTATTTT.

The J gene is TRBJ1-2, the V gene TRBV27; D gene unclear. From germline, CDR1 is MNHEY and CDR2 SMNVEV (reference sequence). CDR3 length: 14 residues. Trimming removed 3 bases at V and 4 bases at J, with 12 bases between. In nucleotides, the CDR3 is TGTGCCAGCAGTTTTAGAGGCATTGGCTATGGCTACACCTTC. As protein: CASSFRGIGYGYTF.

The V and J genes are TRBV11-3 and TRBJ2-4; maybe TRBD2 (5 bases). Germline values: CDR1 SGHNT, CDR2 YENEEA. The CDR3 contains 14 residues. V lost 4 bases to trimming and J lost 8 bases, with 15 bases between them. The CDR3 nucleotides are TGTGCCAGCAGCTCAAAGTCCGACGGGGACATTCAGTACTTC. Translated, it gives CASSSKSDGDIQYF.

This clonotype was seen at least ten times. The rearrangement joins TRBV6-1 to TRBJ2-3; D possibly uses TRBD1 or TRBD2 (6 bases each). The CDR3 is 14 residues long. Trimming stripped 8 bases from V and 4 bases from J, with 16 bases between. In germline, CDR1 is MNHNS, CDR2 SASEGT. CDR3 region: CASSLGGRADTQYF. The CDR3 coding sequence is TGTGCCAGCTCATTGGGGGGCAGGGCAGATACGCAGTATTTT.

The rearrangement links TRBV19 to TRBJ2-1, with D tentatively TRBD2 (6 bases). V gave up 2 bases and J gave up 8 bases, with 16 bases separating them. This CDR3 is built from 15 residues. Germline assignment: CDR1 LNHDA and CDR2 SQIVND (reference sequence). The CDR3: CASSIRLGAGYEQFF. The CDR3 DNA reads as TGTGCCAGTAGTATAAGACTAGGGGCCGGGTATGAGCAGTTCTTC.

This clonotype has more than one count but fewer than ten. This rearrangement joins TRBV5-1 to TRBJ1-3; no reliable D call. This CDR3 region has 14 residues. The germline V gene has CDR1 SGHRS and CDR2 YFSETQ. Deletions cut 1 base from V and 4 bases from J, with 9 bases between. The CDR3: CASSLLGEGNTIYF. Here the CDR3 DNA reads TGCGCCAGCAGCTTGTTGGGTGAAGGAAACACCATATATTTT. Full variable domain (outside the CDR3, taken from reference TRBV5-1 and TRBJ1-3): KAGVTQTPRYLIKTRGQQVTLSCSPISGHRSVSWYQQTPGQGLQFLFEYFSETQRNKGNFPGRFSGRQFSNSRSEMNVSTLELGDSALYLCASSLLGEGNTIYFGEGSWLTVV.

In its sample, this clonotype was seen many times. This chain joins TRBV7-2 and TRBJ2-7; unclear D gene. CDR1 is SGHTA and CDR2 is FQGNSA in the germline V gene. CDR3 length equals 12 residues. V lost 6 bases, J lost 0 bases, and 6 bases lay in between. The DNA for the CDR3 is TGTGCCAGCAGTCCTATCTCCTACGAGCAGTACTTC. Amino acid sequence: CASSPISYEQYF.

In regard to this clonotype: Relative to the germline gene, one junction end is altered; a read error may explain this. The chain joins TRBV5-1 to TRBJ2-1; 9 nucleotides line up with TRBD2. Germline CDR1 SGHRS, CDR2 YFSETQ. This CDR3 is built from 17 residues. Written as DNA, the CDR3 is TGCGCCAGCAGCTTTCGACTAGCGGAGGCCTCCTACAATGAGCAGTTATTC. Encoded protein: CASSFRLAEASYNEQLF.

The CDR3 nucleotides are TGTGCCAGCAGCTTAGCTAGCGGGAGGGCCCCTGAGCAGTTCTTC. This gives the protein CASSLASGRAPEQFF. The rearrangement uses TRBV7-2 and TRBJ2-1; 11 positions match TRBD2. Germline-derived CDR1 and CDR2 are SGHTA and FQGNSA. V was pared by 0 bases and J by 9 bases, with 4 bases of the junction left unmatched. The CDR3 has 15 residues.

The chain links TRBV6-1 to TRBJ1-6; the D gene is possibly TRBD1 (5 bases). This CDR3 has 16 amino acids. The V gene's germline CDR1 is MNHNS and CDR2 SASEGT. V lost 1 base and J lost 7, with 14 bases in between. The CDR3 coding sequence is TGTGCCAGCAGTGAAGATCCCCCAGGGAAAAATTCACCCCTCCACTTT. Its translation is CASSEDPPGKNSPLHF.

This clonotype was seen once. This chain joins TRBV7-2 and TRBJ2-2; TRBD2 aligns across 12 bases. Per germline, CDR1 SGHTA and CDR2 FQGNSA. The J segment lost 8 bases and the V segment lost 5 bases, leaving 9 bases of the junction unmatched. This CDR3 comprises 16 residues. This chain's CDR3 is CASSPLAGGLLGELFF. The CDR3 nucleotides are TGTGCCAGCAGCCCCCTAGCGGGGGGGCTTTTAGGGGAGCTGTTTTTT.

This clonotype was detected ten times or more. V gene TRBV7-2 combines with J gene TRBJ2-3; 9 positions agree with TRBD2. Trimming removed 1 base from V and 1 base from J; junction bases left unmatched: 3. The CDR3 contains 16 residues. CDR1 SGHTA and CDR2 FQGNSA come from the germline V gene. The CDR3 here is CASSLDAGGRTDTQYF. In DNA form, the CDR3 reads TGTGCCAGCAGCTTAGACGCGGGAGGGCGCACAGATACGCAGTATTTT.

This clonotype was found many times. J is TRBJ1-5 and V is TRBV7-2; D not certain. V lost 1 base and J 4 bases, leaving 11 bases between the germline ends. The CDR3 consists of 15 residues. The germline gives CDR1 SGHTA, CDR2 FQGNSA. The CDR3 loop is CASSLERARNQPQHF. CDR3 DNA: TGTGCCAGCAGCTTAGAAAGGGCGAGGAATCAGCCCCAGCATTTT.

The chain couples TRBV20-1 to TRBJ2-1; possible D gene TRBD2, 6 bases. From germline, CDR1 is DFQATT and CDR2 SNEGSKA (reference sequence). V was cut by 4 bases and J by 6 bases, with 19 bases left in between. This CDR3 has 15 residues. CDR3 sequence reads: CSATIVGLQRNEQFF. CDR3 nucleotides: TGCAGTGCTACGATCGTGGGACTCCAACGCAATGAGCAGTTCTTC.

This clonotype appeared a few times. The chain uses TRBV12-5 and TRBJ2-1; 10 nucleotides match TRBD2. Per the germline V gene, CDR1 is LGHNT and CDR2 is FRNRAP. With 5 bases clipped from V and 10 bases from J, the junction kept 11 bases outside the gene matches. CDR3 size: 15 residues. CDR3 region: CASGPSLAGDGEQFF. Written as DNA, the CDR3 is TGTGCTAGTGGTCCTAGTCTAGCGGGAGATGGCGAGCAGTTCTTC.

The rearrangement joins TRBV12-3 or TRBV12-4 to TRBJ1-1; a weak D match, TRBD1 (6 bases). The V gene lost 8 bases and the J gene lost 1 base, with 11 bases spanning the gap. This CDR3 has 13 residues. The CDR3 loop is CASSVTGNTEAFF. Here the CDR3 DNA reads TGTGCCAGCTCCGTGACAGGGAACACTGAAGCTTTCTTT.

The chain couples TRBV6-2 or TRBV6-3 to TRBJ2-3; the D is unclear. The CDR3 spans 14 residues. In germline, CDR1 is MNHEY, CDR2 SVGEGT. The V end was cut by 1 base, the J end by 1 base, with 6 bases between. The CDR3, as DNA: TGTGCCAGCAGTTACTATGGAGGCACAGATACGCAGTATTTT. Its translation: CASSYYGGTDTQYF.

The rearrangement links TRBV12-5 to TRBJ1-1, with TRBD1 as a possible D gene (5 bases). Germline V CDR1 and CDR2: LGHNT, FRNRAP. The CDR3 is made up of 12 amino acids. Between the trimmed V and J ends, which lost 4 bases and 4 bases, there was a span of 7 bases. This CDR3 reads CASGSGFTEAFF. CDR3 DNA sequence: TGTGCTAGTGGTTCAGGGTTCACTGAAGCTTTCTTT.

This sequence joins TRBV4-1 and TRBJ1-6; D gene uncertain. This CDR3 region has 18 residues. V shed 0 bases and J shed 0 bases, with 12 bases lying between them. Germline-derived CDR1 and CDR2 are MGHRA and YSYEKL. The chain's CDR3 is CASSQDDSGSSYNSPLHF. CDR3 DNA: TGCGCCAGCAGCCAAGACGATTCCGGGAGCTCCTATAATTCACCCCTCCACTTT.

This clonotype was observed a single time. The genes are TRBV27 and TRBJ2-1, with TRBD2 matching over 7 bases. Germline values: CDR1 MNHEY, CDR2 SMNVEV (reference sequence). The length of the CDR3 is 14 residues. J was trimmed by 12 bases and V by 5 bases; bases with no gene match: 13. The CDR3 protein is CASSRRDFPGGQFF. CDR3 coding DNA: TGTGCCAGCAGTCGCCGGGACTTTCCGGGGGGGCAGTTCTTC.

In regard to this clonotype: The junction and the germline gene differ at one end; a read error may be behind it. This sequence joins TRBV6-6 and TRBJ1-1; no firm D call. CDR3 size: 12 residues. Germline CDR1 MNHNY, CDR2 SVGAGI (reference sequence). CDR3 region: CASSYVYTESFF. CDR3 DNA sequence: TGTGCCAGCAGTTACGTCTACACTGAATCTTTCTTT.

The CDR3 reads CASSFRGPQHF. CDR3 nucleotide sequence: TGTGCCAGCAGTTTTCGTGGGCCCCAGCATTTT. The chain carries TRBV28 and TRBJ1-5; D gene ambiguous. Per the germline V gene, CDR1 is MDHEN and CDR2 is SYDVKM. Trimming stripped 3 bases from V and 9 bases from J, with 6 bases between. The CDR3 length is 11 residues.